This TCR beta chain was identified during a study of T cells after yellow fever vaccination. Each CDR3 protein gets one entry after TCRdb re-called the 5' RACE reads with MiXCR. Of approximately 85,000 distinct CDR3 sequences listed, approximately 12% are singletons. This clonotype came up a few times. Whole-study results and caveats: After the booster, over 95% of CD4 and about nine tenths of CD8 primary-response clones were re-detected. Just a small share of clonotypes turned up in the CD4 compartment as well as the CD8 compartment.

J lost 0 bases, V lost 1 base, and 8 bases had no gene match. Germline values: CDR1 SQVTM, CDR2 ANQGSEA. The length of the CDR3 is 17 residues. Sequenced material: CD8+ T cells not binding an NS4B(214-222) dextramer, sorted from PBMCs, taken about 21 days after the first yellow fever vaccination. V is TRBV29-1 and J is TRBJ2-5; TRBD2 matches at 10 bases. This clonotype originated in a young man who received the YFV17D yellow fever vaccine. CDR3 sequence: CSVEVASGGAYQETQYF. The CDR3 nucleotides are TGCAGCGTTGAAGTGGCTAGCGGGGGAGCTTACCAAGAGACCCAGTACTTC.